This section outlines one T cell receptor (beta chain) sequence together with its context. This entry belongs to a study of blood T cell repertoires in COVID-19. Overall study context: Samples of COVID-19 (acute and convalescent) were obtained from the United States, Italy and Spain. PBMCs, B-cell-depleted T cells, or T cells were the source of the cDNA or gDNA that made up the material.

The CDR3 spans 14 residues. Germline values: CDR1 SGHRS, CDR2 YFSETQ. The V gene lost 3 bases and the J gene lost 3 bases, with 13 bases spanning the gap. Authors' data handling: Reference gene primer amplification gave estimated nucleated cell counts. Some clones are missing from TCRdb's copy, which holds only in-frame ones; the method was immunoSEQ multiplex PCR. V and J calls and clone size are as listed in that table; D and trimming were resolved from the DNA. In the table there are roughly 250,000 clones, 84% of which are singletons. The chain uses TRBV5-1 and TRBJ2-7, with D maybe TRBD2 (5 bases). This clonotype was sampled from a man aged 50-60 years with acute or convalescent COVID-19. Material: peripheral blood. The CDR3 protein is CASSYLTGNYEQYF. The CDR3 DNA is TGCGCCAGCAGCTACCTGACGGGGAACTACGAGCAGTACTTC.